Below, 11 T cell receptor beta chains from the same sample are listed, as sequenced in a study of T cell changes during pregnancy in multiple sclerosis. Some clones are missing from TCRdb's copy, which holds only in-frame ones; the method was immunoSEQ multiplex PCR. In the table there are about 100,000 clones, roughly nine tenths of which are singletons. The source was peripheral blood, collected in the second trimester of pregnancy. These TCRs come from a female donor with multiple sclerosis, enrolled in a pregnancy study.

V gene TRBV12-5 combines with J gene TRBJ2-5, with D maybe TRBD2 (6 bases). V shed 3 bases and J shed 4 bases, with 15 bases lying between them. From germline, CDR1 is LGHNT and CDR2 FRNRAP. The CDR3 has 15 amino acids. In nucleotides, the CDR3 is TGTGCTAGTGGTTTTCTAATTCGGGAGTTAGAGACCCAGTACTTC. It yields the protein CASGFLIRELETQYF. Filled out from reference TRBV12-5 and TRBJ2-5, the complete variable domain reads DARVTQTPRHKVTEMGQEVTMRCQPILGHNTVFWYRQTMMQGLELLAYFRNRAPLDDSGMPKDRFSAEMPDATLATLKIQPSEPRDSAVYFCASGFLIRELETQYFGPGTRLLVL.

The V gene is TRBV10-1, the J gene TRBJ2-7; possibly TRBD1 for D (5 bases). With 2 bases removed from V and 3 bases from J, the gap between germline ends came to 17 bases. Germline V gene sequence: CDR1 WNHNN, CDR2 SYGVQD (reference sequence). This CDR3 region has 16 residues. The CDR3 nucleotides read TGCGCCAGCAGTGAGGATTGGCAGGGTGTTTGCTACGAGCAGTACTTC. Encoded protein: CASSEDWQGVCYEQYF.

The CDR3 here is CASSWDRRHTQYF. In DNA form, the CDR3 reads TGTGCCAGCAGTTGGGACAGGCGGCATACGCAGTATTTT. The genes are TRBV5-6 and TRBJ2-3, with TRBD1 matching 8 bases. V lost 5 bases and J lost 7; bases outside the gene matches: 6. This CDR3 is built from 13 residues. Germline values: CDR1 SGHDT, CDR2 YYEEEE. Looking up the rest from reference TRBV5-6 and TRBJ2-3 gives the full variable domain: DAGVTQSPTHLIKTRGQQVTLRCSPKSGHDTVSWYQQALGQGPQFIFQYYEEEERQRGNFPDRFSGHQFPNYSSELNVNALLLGDSALYLCASSWDRRHTQYFGPGTRLTVL.

The chain uses TRBV18 and TRBJ1-1, with 7 bases matching TRBD1. The CDR3 loop spans 15 amino acids. V shed 4 bases and J 3 bases; nucleotides not matched to a gene: 8. Germline CDR1 and CDR2: KGHSH and LQKENI. The CDR3 here is CASSQRQGEHTEAFF. CDR3 sequence (DNA): TGTGCCAGCTCACAACGGCAGGGGGAACACACTGAAGCTTTCTTT.

The CDR3 protein is CASSSRGLANSYNEQFF. In DNA, the CDR3 is TGTGCCAGCAGCTCAAGGGGACTAGCTAACTCTTACAATGAGCAGTTCTTC. The chain joins TRBV7-3 to TRBJ2-1; 9 bases agree with TRBD2. Germline lookup yields CDR1 SGHTA and CDR2 FQGTGA. The CDR3 extends over 17 amino acids. V lost 4 bases, J lost 4 bases, and 11 bases stayed unmatched.

For the CDR3, the DNA is TGTGCCAGCAGCTTAGCCCGGTCCTATACCTACGAGCAGTACTTC. Its protein product is CASSLARSYTYEQYF. V is TRBV7-9 and J is TRBJ2-7; no clear D. The CDR3 is 15 amino acids. The V end was cut by 0 bases, the J end by 2 bases, with 11 bases between. Per germline, CDR1 SEHNR and CDR2 FQNEAQ (reference sequence). The full variable domain, with the rest looked up from reference TRBV7-9 and TRBJ2-7, is DTGVSQNPRHKITKRGQNVTFRCDPISEHNRLYWYRQTLGQGPEFLTYFQNEAQLEKSRLLSDRFSAERPKGSFSTLEIQRTEQGDSAMYLCASSLARSYTYEQYFGPGTRLTVT.

CDR3 in amino acids: CASSSGAGAGETQYF. The CDR3 DNA follows: TGTGCCAGCAGTTCGGGGGCGGGGGCAGGAGAGACCCAGTACTTC. This chain connects TRBV28 to TRBJ2-5; possible D gene TRBD2, 7 bases. Trimming removed 4 bases from V and 4 bases from J, with 16 bases in between. There are 15 residues in the CDR3. Germline V gene data show CDR1 as MDHEN and CDR2 as SYDVKM.

This clone was counted a single time. This chain links TRBV5-1 with TRBJ2-1, with a weak D call TRBD1 (5 bases). CDR3 length equals 13 residues. The V and J ends lost 0 bases and 10 bases respectively, with 11 bases between them. CDR1 and CDR2 from the germline V gene are SGHRS and YFSETQ. The CDR3 reads CASSLASRTEQFF. Here the CDR3 DNA reads TGCGCCAGCAGCTTGGCCTCCAGGACAGAGCAGTTCTTC. Together with reference TRBV5-1 and TRBJ2-1, the CDR3 gives the full variable domain: KAGVTQTPRYLIKTRGQQVTLSCSPISGHRSVSWYQQTPGQGLQFLFEYFSETQRNKGNFPGRFSGRQFSNSRSEMNVSTLELGDSALYLCASSLASRTEQFFGPGTRLTVL.

CDR3 residues: CAILRGLETEAFF. The DNA of the CDR3 is TGTGCCATCTTAAGGGGGTTGGAGACTGAAGCTTTCTTT. The chain joins TRBV10-3 to TRBJ1-1; D perhaps matches TRBD1 (6 bases). The CDR3 is 13 residues long. The germline V gene encodes CDR1 ENHRY and CDR2 SYGVKD. V lost 8 bases, J lost 5 bases, and 15 bases lay in between.

V and J are TRBV29-1 and TRBJ2-2, with 11 bases aligning to TRBD2. CDR1 and CDR2 from the germline V gene are SQVTM and ANQGSEA. The CDR3 length is 16 residues. V was pared by 6 bases and J by 5 bases, with 11 bases of the junction left unmatched. The CDR3 loop is CSVVLSGRAGTGELFF. The CDR3 DNA sequence: TGCAGCGTCGTCCTTAGCGGGAGGGCTGGAACCGGGGAGCTGTTTTTT.

The CDR3 spells CASRRANTEAFF. The DNA for the CDR3 is TGTGCCAGTAGGAGGGCTAACACTGAAGCTTTCTTT. The J gene is TRBJ1-1, the V gene TRBV6-6; D unresolved. The germline V gene has CDR1 MNHNY and CDR2 SVGAGI (reference sequence). The length of the CDR3 is 12 residues. Deletions cut 9 bases from V and 2 bases from J, with 10 bases between.